This T cell receptor beta chain comes out of a study of T cells in Graves' hyperthyroidism and ophthalmopathy. General study results and limits: The model identified upcoming ophthalmopathy a median approximately six months ahead of onset.

At least ten counts were recorded for this clonotype. Its antigen is as yet unknown. Exclusions: uncontrolled infection, other autoimmune disease, pregnancy, lactation. The germline V gene encodes CDR1 KGHSH and CDR2 LQKENI. The CDR3 is 15 residues long. The trim removed 1 base at V and 6 bases at J, leaving 4 bases unmatched. Amplification of TCR beta CDR3 regions was performed using RNA transcripts as template. An initial round of RT-PCR targeting the TCR CDR3 relied on the HTBI primer set. MiXCR, run by TCRdb on the multiplex PCR reads, gives a single entry per CDR3 protein. In the table there are fewer than 500,000 distinct CDR3 sequences, approximately 15% of which are singletons.

This clonotype originated in a woman aged 25 to 39 with Graves' ophthalmopathy. The source material was blood. The J gene is TRBJ2-2, the V gene TRBV18, with 8 bases matching TRBD1. This CDR3 reads CASSPLQGASGELFF. The CDR3 nucleotides read TGTGCCAGCTCACCACTTCAGGGGGCATCCGGGGAGCTGTTTTTT.